This TCR beta chain was profiled in a study of cytomegalovirus exposure and HLA in healthy donors. In the study overall: As an earlier analysis found, around 190 million T cells yielded 90 million to 140 million unique TCR beta sequences. Genotyping of roughly 400 donors showed that around 85% belonged to the Caucasian-associated ancestry cluster. Study-wide findings and caveats: Likely technical artifact: a cluster of highly shared sequence variants.

The CDR3 is 13 residues long. V was pared by 4 bases and J by 7 bases, with 13 bases between. Germline loops: CDR1 WNHNN, CDR2 SYGVQD (reference sequence). With 60 Vbeta and 13 Jbeta primers, the PCR was carried out. Profiling relied on immunoSEQ multiplex PCR, and the TCRdb table lists in-frame clones only, not all of them. The repertoire holds approximately 74,000 clones, with 78% as singletons. As regards this clone: Antigen unknown.

The clonotype was recovered from a man aged 35-49 years in good health and CMV-seronegative. The sequencing sample was made of PBMCs. V usage is TRBV10-1 and J usage is TRBJ2-5, with D possibly being TRBD2 (5 bases). The CDR3 DNA is TGCGCCAGCAGTGCAACTAGGCTAGGGACCCAGTACTTC. It is translated as CASSATRLGTQYF.